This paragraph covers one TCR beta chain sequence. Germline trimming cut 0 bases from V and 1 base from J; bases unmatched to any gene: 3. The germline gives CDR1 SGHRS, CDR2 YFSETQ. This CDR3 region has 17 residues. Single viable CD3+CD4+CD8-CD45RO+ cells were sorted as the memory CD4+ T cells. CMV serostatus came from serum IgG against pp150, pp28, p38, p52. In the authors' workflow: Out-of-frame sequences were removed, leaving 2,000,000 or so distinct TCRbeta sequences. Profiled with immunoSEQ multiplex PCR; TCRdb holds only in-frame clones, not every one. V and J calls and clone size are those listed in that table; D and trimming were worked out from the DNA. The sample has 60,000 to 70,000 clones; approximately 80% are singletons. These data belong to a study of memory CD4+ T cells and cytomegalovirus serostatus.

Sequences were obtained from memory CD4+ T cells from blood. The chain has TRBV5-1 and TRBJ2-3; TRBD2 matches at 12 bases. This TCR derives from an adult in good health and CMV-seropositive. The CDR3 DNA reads TGCGCCAGCAGCTTGGGGTCTAGCGGGGGGGGCACAGATACGCAGTATTTT. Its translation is CASSLGSSGGGTDTQYF. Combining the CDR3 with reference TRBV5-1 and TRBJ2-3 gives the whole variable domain KAGVTQTPRYLIKTRGQQVTLSCSPISGHRSVSWYQQTPGQGLQFLFEYFSETQRNKGNFPGRFSGRQFSNSRSEMNVSTLELGDSALYLCASSLGSSGGGTDTQYFGPGTRLTVL.